This entry lists 24 T cell receptor beta chains sequenced from one sample in a study of a mutant IDH1 vaccine in newly diagnosed glioma. Time point noted: week 35, safety follow-up. Each dose of the vaccine consisted of 300 ug of mutant IDH1 20-mer peptide, with topical imiquimod. Data came from immunoSEQ multiplex PCR; TCRdb stores just in-frame clones and leaves some out. The sample consists of tens of thousands of clones, around 81% of them appearing once. The antigens of these receptors remain unknown. The material sequenced was PBMCs, taken from a glioma patient whose treatment included an IDH1 peptide vaccine. Source of these receptors: a woman aged 40 to 55 with glioma. Some clones in this sample may be carry-over from other donors' samples.

V and J are TRBV7-2 and TRBJ1-4, with 7 bases aligning to TRBD1. The CDR3 runs 13 residues. V lost 5 bases and J lost 8; bases outside the gene matches: 5. CDR1 is SGHTA and CDR2 is FQGNSA in the germline V gene. The CDR3 loop is CASSPDRREKLFF. CDR3 sequence (DNA): TGTGCCAGCAGCCCGGACAGGAGGGAAAAACTGTTTTTT. The variable domain in full, with the rest retrieved from reference TRBV7-2 and TRBJ1-4, is GAGVSQSPSNKVTEKGKDVELRCDPISGHTALYWYRQSLGQGLEFLIYFQGNSAPDKSGLPSDRFSAERTGGSVSTLTIQRTQQEDSAVYLCASSPDRREKLFFGSGTQLSVL.

This rearrangement joins TRBV7-9 to TRBJ2-2; 7 bases line up with TRBD2. This CDR3 region has 15 residues. Germline V gene lookup returns CDR1 SEHNR and CDR2 FQNEAQ (reference sequence). Unmatched junction bases numbered 4, after V lost 5 bases and J lost 1 base. DNA of the CDR3: TGTGCCAGCAGCCTAAGGGAGGGGAACACCGGGGAGCTGTTTTTT. The encoded protein is CASSLREGNTGELFF.

The V gene is TRBV19, the J gene TRBJ1-2, with no clear D. The germline gives CDR1 LNHDA, CDR2 SQIVND (reference sequence). This CDR3 comprises 11 residues. Trimming shortened V by 0 bases and J by 4 bases, and 0 bases separated the two germline ends. The DNA for the CDR3 is TGTGCCAGTAGTATAGACTATGGCTACACCTTC. Amino acids: CASSIDYGYTF.

This clone was recorded a few times. For the CDR3, the DNA is TGTGCCAGCAGTGGGGCCCGGTCTGGGGAGCAGTACTTC. Its translation is CASSGARSGEQYF. This sequence joins TRBV2 and TRBJ2-7; D unresolved. Germline CDR1 is SNHLY and CDR2 is FYNNEI. V was clipped by 4 bases and J by 7 bases, with 14 bases between them. The CDR3 sequence is 13 residues long. The full variable domain, with the rest looked up from reference TRBV2 and TRBJ2-7, is EPEVTQTPSHQVTQMGQEVILRCVPISNHLYFYWYRQILGQKVEFLVSFYNNEISEKSEIFDDQFSVERPDGSNFTLKIRSTKLEDSAMYFCASSGARSGEQYFGPGTRLTVT.

The rearrangement links TRBV7-2 to TRBJ2-3; tentative D call: TRBD1 (6 bases). The CDR3 extends over 15 amino acids. CDR1 is SGHTA and CDR2 is FQGNSA in the germline V gene. With 4 bases removed from V and 5 bases from J, the gap between germline ends came to 16 bases. CDR3 protein: CASSWNRDLGDTQYF. CDR3 sequence (DNA): TGTGCCAGCAGCTGGAACAGGGATCTGGGAGATACGCAGTATTTT.

This clone is medium-sized (0.01 to 0.1%) by share. The chain uses TRBV4-3 and TRBJ2-7; D is undetermined. V gave up 0 bases and J gave up 3 bases, with 6 bases separating them. In germline, CDR1 is LGHNA, CDR2 YSLEER. This CDR3 region has 13 residues. The CDR3 is CASSQDRNYEQYF. Here the CDR3 DNA reads TGCGCCAGCAGCCAAGATAGGAACTACGAGCAGTACTTC.

This chain joins TRBV7-9 and TRBJ1-5; D perhaps matches TRBD1 (5 bases). The CDR3 loop spans 16 amino acids. Trimming cost V 1 base and J 1 base, with 11 bases left between them. The V gene's germline CDR1 is SEHNR and CDR2 FQNEAQ (reference sequence). The CDR3 reads CASSLDGGVSNQPQHF. DNA for the CDR3: TGTGCCAGCAGCTTAGATGGGGGTGTGAGCAATCAGCCCCAGCATTTT.

The genes are TRBV6-6 and TRBJ2-5, with D perhaps TRBD1 or TRBD2 (5 bases each). This CDR3 has 13 amino acids. CDR1 is MNHNY, CDR2 SVGAGI, per germline (reference sequence). The ends were cut back, 1 base at V and 2 bases at J, with 5 bases in the middle. The chain's CDR3 is CASSYWGQETQYF. As DNA, the CDR3 is TGTGCCAGCAGTTACTGGGGGCAAGAGACCCAGTACTTC.

This chain uses TRBV5-4 with TRBJ2-2; 7 nucleotides line up with TRBD1. CDR1 and CDR2 (germline): SGHNT, YYREEE (reference sequence). CDR3 length equals 15 residues. Trimming cost V 5 bases and J 5 bases; bases outside gene matches: 9. CDR3 sequence: CASSSQTGSTGELFF. Written as DNA, the CDR3 is TGTGCCAGCAGTTCCCAGACAGGGAGTACCGGGGAGCTGTTTTTT.

This chain uses TRBV7-2 with TRBJ2-2; 10 bases map to TRBD1. CDR3 length: 17 residues. The junction had 12 bases not matched to a gene; V was cut back by 5 bases and J by 6 bases. Germline CDR1 and CDR2: SGHTA and FQGNSA. The CDR3 DNA follows: TGTGCCAGCAGCCGCTCCTCCGGGACAGGGGTGGCCGGGGAGCTGTTTTTT. Amino acids: CASSRSSGTGVAGELFF.

This rearrangement joins TRBV18 to TRBJ2-6; 13 positions agree with TRBD2. V shed 8 bases and J 2 bases; nucleotides not matched to a gene: 12. Germline V gives CDR1 KGHSH, CDR2 LQKENI. This CDR3 comprises 19 residues. The CDR3: CASEPTTSGRLPGANVLTF. DNA for the CDR3: TGTGCCAGCGAGCCGACGACTAGCGGGAGGCTCCCTGGGGCCAACGTCCTGACTTTC.

On this clone itself: Compared with germline, one end of the junction differs, possibly owing to a read error. This chain links TRBV7-7 with TRBJ2-3; TRBD2 agrees at 12 bases. The CDR3 length is 15 residues. CDR1 SSHAT and CDR2 FNYEAQ come from the germline V gene (reference sequence). The CDR3 loop is CASSSGLAGPDTQYF. Here the CDR3 DNA reads TGTGCTAGCAGCTCGGGACTAGCGGGCCCAGATACGCAGTATTTT.

The chain has TRBV7-2 and TRBJ1-5; a possible D gene is TRBD1 (5 bases). Trimming pared 0 bases from V and 0 bases from J, leaving 9 bases between. The CDR3 sequence is 16 residues long. Germline loops: CDR1 SGHTA, CDR2 FQGNSA. CDR3 residues: CASSLAGGNSNQPQHF. The CDR3 nucleotides are TGTGCCAGCAGCTTAGCGGGGGGAAATAGCAATCAGCCCCAGCATTTT.

This clone was recorded only once. The CDR3 coding sequence is TGTGCCAGCAGTGTTACCTACGAGCAGTACTTC. Protein product: CASSVTYEQYF. The chain combines TRBV2 with TRBJ2-7; D is unresolved. The CDR3 is 11 residues long. V was clipped by 4 bases and J by 2 bases, with 3 bases between them. CDR1 SNHLY and CDR2 FYNNEI come from the germline V gene.

This clone was counted a few times. The rearrangement uses TRBV7-2 and TRBJ2-5; possibly TRBD1 for D (5 bases). V gave up 5 bases and J gave up 3 bases, with 19 bases separating them. CDR1 and CDR2 (germline): SGHTA, FQGNSA. The CDR3 extends over 16 amino acids. For the CDR3, the DNA is TGTGCCAGCAGCCTACTACGGTTGACAGTTAAAGAGACCCAGTACTTC. Protein sequence: CASSLLRLTVKETQYF.

The chain recombines TRBV5-4 with TRBJ1-2, with D uncertain. The CDR3 totals 13 residues. Germline assignment: CDR1 SGHNT and CDR2 YYREEE (reference sequence). Trimming took 1 base from V and 4 from J, leaving 8 bases between them. The CDR3 reads CASSLFRTYGYTF. CDR3 DNA sequence: TGTGCCAGCAGCTTGTTCAGGACCTATGGCTACACCTTC.

The CDR3 region has the DNA TGTGCCACCAGCTTTCGGGGCTCGTCCGAGACCCAGTACTTC. It yields the protein CATSFRGSSETQYF. The chain uses TRBV15 and TRBJ2-5; D is perhaps TRBD1 or TRBD2 (5 bases each). Germline V gives CDR1 LNHNV, CDR2 YYDKDF (reference sequence). Between the trimmed V and J ends, which lost 5 bases and 5 bases, there was a span of 15 bases. The CDR3 is 14 residues long.

The chain's CDR3 is CASSLYISNQPQHF. The CDR3 region has the DNA TGTGCCAGCAGCTTGTACATCTCTAATCAGCCCCAGCATTTT. The V call is TRBV5-6, the J call TRBJ1-5; D unclear. The CDR3 runs to 14 residues. The germline V and J ends were trimmed by 1 base and 4 bases, with 9 bases remaining between them. Germline V gene sequence: CDR1 SGHDT, CDR2 YYEEEE.

This chain joins TRBV10-3 and TRBJ1-4, with 9 bases identical to TRBD1. The V and J ends lost 3 bases and 8 bases, in that order; junction bases with no gene match: 4. The CDR3 is 14 residues long. Germline assignment: CDR1 ENHRY and CDR2 SYGVKD. The DNA of the CDR3 is TGTGCCATCAGTGATACAGGGGGCAACGAAAAACTGTTTTTT. Encoded protein: CAISDTGGNEKLFF.

V gene TRBV7-9 combines with J gene TRBJ1-1; 7 positions match TRBD1. The V segment lost 5 bases and the J segment 2 bases; nucleotides outside the gene matches: 8. The CDR3 has 15 residues. From germline, CDR1 is SEHNR and CDR2 FQNEAQ (reference sequence). CDR3 bases: TGTGCCAGCAGCACAGGGGCCGTTCTAAACACTGAAGCTTTCTTT. The encoded protein is CASSTGAVLNTEAFF. The variable domain in full, with the rest retrieved from reference TRBV7-9 and TRBJ1-1, is DTGVSQNPRHKITKRGQNVTFRCDPISEHNRLYWYRQTLGQGPEFLTYFQNEAQLEKSRLLSDRFSAERPKGSFSTLEIQRTEQGDSAMYLCASSTGAVLNTEAFFGQGTRLTVV.

The rearrangement links TRBV6-6 to TRBJ2-7; 9 bases are shared with TRBD1. This CDR3 is 13 amino acids long. V lost 9 bases to trimming and J lost 7 bases; unmatched junction nucleotides: 10. Germline V gene sequence: CDR1 MNHNY, CDR2 SVGAGI (reference sequence). The CDR3 DNA sequence: TGTGCCAGTGACCCGGGACAGGGAGAGGAGCAGTACTTC. This encodes CASDPGQGEEQYF.

The rearrangement links TRBV7-2 to TRBJ2-7; 9 nucleotides agree with TRBD2. The CDR3 sequence is 15 residues long. V lost 1 base, J lost 2 bases, and 3 bases stayed unmatched. Germline CDR1 SGHTA, CDR2 FQGNSA. CDR3 nucleotide sequence: TGTGCCAGCAGCTTAGACTCTAGCGGGGCCTACGAGCAGTACTTC. Translation: CASSLDSSGAYEQYF.

The rearrangement links TRBV28 to TRBJ2-2; D unresolved. The CDR3 spans 16 residues. Germline CDR1 reads MDHEN; CDR2 reads SYDVKM. With 6 bases removed from V and 1 base from J, the gap between germline ends came to 15 bases. The CDR3 is CASRNRRSGNTGELFF. CDR3 nucleotides: TGTGCCAGCAGGAACCGTCGGTCGGGGAACACCGGGGAGCTGTTTTTT. Filled out from reference TRBV28 and TRBJ2-2, the complete variable domain reads DVKVTQSSRYLVKRTGEKVFLECVQDMDHENMFWYRQDPGLGLRLIYFSYDVKMKEKGDIPEGYSVSREKKERFSLILESASTNQTSMYLCASRNRRSGNTGELFFGEGSRLTVL.

The rearrangement links TRBV7-3 to TRBJ1-5; no clear D gene. The germline gives CDR1 SGHTA, CDR2 FQGTGA. Trimming removed 2 bases from V and 3 bases from J, with 5 bases in between. The CDR3 has 13 residues. The CDR3 DNA is TGTGCCAGCAGCTTATACCACAATCAGCCCCAGCATTTT. Amino acids: CASSLYHNQPQHF.